These 20 T cell receptor beta chains share one sample of origin, sequenced in a study of cytomegalovirus exposure and HLA in healthy donors. Method: immunoSEQ multiplex PCR; TCRdb's copy keeps in-frame clones and lacks some. The sample has 100,000 to 150,000 clones, around 94% seen once; the top ten hold around 1.3%. Input material: PBMCs. The receptor set was obtained from a woman aged 18 to 35 in good health and CMV-seronegative.

This chain links TRBV7-5 with TRBJ2-7; the table calls TRBD1, which could not be checked here. TRBV7-5 is reported as a pseudogene. The length of the CDR3 is 14 residues. The CDR3 bases are TGTGCCAGAAATACAGGGACAGGGAGAGGCGAGCAGTACTTC. Protein: CARNTGTGRGEQYF.

J is TRBJ1-2 and V is TRBV19, with unresolved D. Deletions cut 4 bases from V and 3 bases from J, with 12 bases between. The CDR3 runs to 14 residues. The germline V gene encodes CDR1 LNHDA and CDR2 SQIVND (reference sequence). The CDR3: CASSTTTRDYGYTF. The CDR3 DNA reads TGTGCCAGTAGTACGACCACGAGGGACTATGGCTACACCTTC. Combining the CDR3 with reference TRBV19 and TRBJ1-2 gives the whole variable domain DGGITQSPKYLFRKEGQNVTLSCEQNLNHDAMYWYRQDPGQGLRLIYYSQIVNDFQKGDIAEGYSVSREKKESFPLTVTSAQKNPTAFYLCASSTTTRDYGYTFGSGTRLTVV.

This chain uses TRBV4-1 with TRBJ1-2; TRBD1 agrees at 12 bases. V lost 4 bases and J lost 8; bases outside the gene matches: 5. This CDR3 region has 14 residues. Germline loops: CDR1 MGHRA, CDR2 YSYEKL. The chain's CDR3 is CASSRDRGREGYTF. The DNA of the CDR3 is TGCGCCAGCAGCCGGGACAGGGGGCGAGAAGGCTACACCTTC.

DNA for the CDR3: TGCGCCAGCAGCCTTCAGGGTATATCTGAAGCTTTCTTT. This translates into CASSLQGISEAFF. This chain uses TRBV5-1 with TRBJ1-1, with a possible D match to TRBD1 (5 bases). Trimming cost V 4 bases and J 6 bases, with 13 bases left between them. This CDR3 region has 13 residues. Germline V gene lookup returns CDR1 SGHRS and CDR2 YFSETQ.

This chain connects TRBV27 to TRBJ1-6; unclear D gene. The CDR3 is 16 residues long. Germline CDR1 and CDR2: MNHEY and SMNVEV (reference sequence). Trimming took 8 bases from V and 7 from J, leaving 21 bases between them. CDR3 bases: TGTGCCAGCGGTCGATTCTCTACTGCGGGAAATTCACCCCTCCACTTT. Encoded protein: CASGRFSTAGNSPLHF.

The chain links TRBV19 to TRBJ2-7, with no clear D. The CDR3 is 16 residues long. CDR1 LNHDA and CDR2 SQIVND come from the germline V gene (reference sequence). Between the trimmed V and J ends, which lost 0 bases and 2 bases, there was a span of 14 bases. CDR3 residues: CASSIDTTSVTYEQYF. The CDR3 coding sequence is TGTGCCAGTAGTATAGATACTACGTCAGTTACCTACGAGCAGTACTTC.

This chain links TRBV9 with TRBJ1-1; D possibly corresponds to TRBD1 (5 bases). Germline lookup yields CDR1 SGDLS and CDR2 YYNGEE. Trimming stripped 0 bases from V and 2 bases from J, with 14 bases between. This CDR3 has 16 amino acids. CDR3 in amino acids: CASSVGGGTANTEAFF. The CDR3 region has the DNA TGTGCCAGCAGCGTAGGGGGGGGGACGGCTAACACTGAAGCTTTCTTT.

CDR3 nucleotides: TGCGCCAGCAGCATAGGAGGTGATGGGGGCTACACCTTC. Translating gives CASSIGGDGGYTF. The chain recombines TRBV5-1 with TRBJ1-2, with D unclear. V lost 4 bases and J 8 bases, leaving 15 bases between the germline ends. This CDR3 has 13 residues. CDR1 is SGHRS, CDR2 YFSETQ, per germline.

This clone was observed once. The rearrangement joins TRBV4-1 to TRBJ2-7; a possible D gene is TRBD1 (6 bases). The CDR3 is 17 residues long. Germline V gene data show CDR1 as MGHRA and CDR2 as YSYEKL. Trimming shortened V by 0 bases and J by 1 base, and 16 bases separated the two germline ends. Here the CDR3 DNA reads TGCGCCAGCAGCCAAGAAGAACAGGGTACGTTGTCCTACGAGCAGTACTTC. It encodes CASSQEEQGTLSYEQYF.

This sequence joins TRBV5-1 and TRBJ2-7; 8 bases line up with TRBD1. CDR3 length: 15 residues. J lost 0 bases, V lost 4 bases, and 6 bases had no gene match. Germline CDR1 reads SGHRS; CDR2 reads YFSETQ. Written as DNA, the CDR3 is TGCGCCAGCAGCATCGGACAGGGTAGCTCCTACGAGCAGTACTTC. It encodes CASSIGQGSSYEQYF.

The chain recombines TRBV7-2 with TRBJ2-3, with D perhaps matching TRBD1 (5 bases). Trimming took off 1 base at V and 0 bases at J, with 8 bases between the two ends. The germline V gene encodes CDR1 SGHTA and CDR2 FQGNSA. CDR3 length equals 15 residues. The CDR3 region has the DNA TGTGCCAGCAGCTTAGAACACAGGAGCACAGATACGCAGTATTTT. Protein sequence: CASSLEHRSTDTQYF.

This clone has just a few counts. The chain couples TRBV7-9 to TRBJ1-2; no clear D gene. V shed 1 base and J shed 6 bases, with 9 bases lying between them. This CDR3 is 13 amino acids long. The germline V gene has CDR1 SEHNR and CDR2 FQNEAQ (reference sequence). Written as DNA, the CDR3 is TGTGCCAGCAGCTTAGGCAGTATTGATGGCTACACCTTC. Translation: CASSLGSIDGYTF.

The CDR3 protein is CASRRGQGSWEQYF. The CDR3, as DNA: TGTGCCAGCAGGCGCGGACAAGGTTCCTGGGAGCAGTACTTC. The chain couples TRBV6-5 to TRBJ2-7; TRBD1 is a possible D gene (5 bases). This CDR3 contains 14 residues. V was cut by 6 bases and J by 7 bases, with 19 bases left in between. Germline V gives CDR1 MNHEY, CDR2 SVGAGI.

The rearrangement links TRBV6-6 to TRBJ2-7; TRBD2 matches 10 bases. The CDR3 covers 16 residues. V trimming: 0 bases; J trimming: 2 bases; junction bases outside the gene matches: 4. In germline, CDR1 is MNHNY, CDR2 SVGAGI (reference sequence). The CDR3 nucleotides read TGTGCCAGCAGTTACTCCCCCGGGACTAGCGCCTACGAGCAGTACTTC. This sequence encodes CASSYSPGTSAYEQYF.

The CDR3 DNA is TGTGCCTGCGGGACTAGCGGGGTCTCCTACGAGCAGTACTTC. Residues: CACGTSGVSYEQYF. The rearrangement joins TRBV6-6 to TRBJ2-7; TRBD2 agrees at 13 bases. Trimming took 11 bases from V and 0 from J; bases not matched to a gene: 4. The germline V gene has CDR1 MNHNY and CDR2 SVGAGI (reference sequence). The CDR3 is 14 amino acids.

The chain combines TRBV6-6 with TRBJ2-7, with D perhaps matching TRBD2 (5 bases). Trimming stripped 6 bases from V and 3 bases from J, with 15 bases between. From germline, CDR1 is MNHNY and CDR2 SVGAGI (reference sequence). The CDR3 is made up of 14 amino acids. This chain's CDR3 is CASSNTAGLYEQYF. CDR3 DNA sequence: TGTGCCAGCAGCAACACCGCGGGCCTCTACGAGCAGTACTTC.

The rearrangement uses TRBV28 and TRBJ1-2; TRBD1 is a possible D gene (6 bases). The CDR3 loop spans 14 amino acids. CDR1 is MDHEN, CDR2 SYDVKM, per germline. Trimming shortened V by 3 bases and J by 7 bases, and 15 bases separated the two germline ends. This CDR3 reads CASSFGQPDGGYTF. CDR3 DNA: TGTGCCAGCAGTTTCGGACAGCCGGACGGTGGCTACACCTTC.

The gene calls are TRBV19 and TRBJ2-2; 8 bases align to TRBD1. The CDR3 contains 16 residues. The germline V gene has CDR1 LNHDA and CDR2 SQIVND (reference sequence). The trim removed 0 bases at V and 13 bases at J, leaving 13 bases unmatched. The CDR3: CASSIDRQGALYGLFF. The CDR3 DNA follows: TGTGCCAGTAGTATAGATAGGCAGGGGGCCTTGTACGGGCTGTTTTTT.

This sequence joins TRBV28 and TRBJ1-1, with 7 bases fitting TRBD1. V lost 4 bases, J lost 4 bases, and 21 bases stayed unmatched. Germline V gene data show CDR1 as MDHEN and CDR2 as SYDVKM. The CDR3 extends over 19 amino acids. The CDR3 sequence is CASSCFPDRPTLPPTEAFF. In DNA, the CDR3 is TGTGCCAGCAGTTGCTTTCCGGACAGGCCGACACTGCCGCCCACTGAAGCTTTCTTT.

This sequence joins TRBV4-1 and TRBJ2-7; weak D call: TRBD2 (5 bases). The CDR3 runs to 15 residues. CDR1 is MGHRA, CDR2 YSYEKL, per germline. V lost 1 base, J lost 3 bases, and 13 bases lay in between. The chain's CDR3 is CASSQVPGIYYEQYF. CDR3 DNA sequence: TGCGCCAGCAGCCAAGTACCCGGGATCTACTACGAGCAGTACTTC.